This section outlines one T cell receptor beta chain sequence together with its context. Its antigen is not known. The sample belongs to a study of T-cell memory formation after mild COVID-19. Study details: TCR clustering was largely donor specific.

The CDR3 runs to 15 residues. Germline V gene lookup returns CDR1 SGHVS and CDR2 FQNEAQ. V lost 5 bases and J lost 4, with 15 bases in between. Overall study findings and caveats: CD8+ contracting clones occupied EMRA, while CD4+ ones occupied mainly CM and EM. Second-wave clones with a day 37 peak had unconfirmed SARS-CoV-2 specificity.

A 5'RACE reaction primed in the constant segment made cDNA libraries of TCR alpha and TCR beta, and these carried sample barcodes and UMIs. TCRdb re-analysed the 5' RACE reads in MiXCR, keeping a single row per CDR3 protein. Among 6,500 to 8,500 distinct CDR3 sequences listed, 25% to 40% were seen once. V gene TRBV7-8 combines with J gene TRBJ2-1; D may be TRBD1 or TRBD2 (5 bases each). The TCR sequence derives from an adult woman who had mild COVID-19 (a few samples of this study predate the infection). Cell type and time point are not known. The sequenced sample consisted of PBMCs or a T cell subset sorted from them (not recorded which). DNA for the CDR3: TGTGCCAGCAGCCCACGGGGCGGAGCGTACAATGAGCAGTTCTTC. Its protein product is CASSPRGGAYNEQFF. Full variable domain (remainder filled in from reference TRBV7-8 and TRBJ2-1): GAGVSQSPRYKVAKRGQDVALRCDPISGHVSLFWYQQALGQGPEFLTYFQNEAQLDKSGLPSDRFFAERPEGSVSTLKIQRTQQEDSAVYLCASSPRGGAYNEQFFGPGTRLTVL.